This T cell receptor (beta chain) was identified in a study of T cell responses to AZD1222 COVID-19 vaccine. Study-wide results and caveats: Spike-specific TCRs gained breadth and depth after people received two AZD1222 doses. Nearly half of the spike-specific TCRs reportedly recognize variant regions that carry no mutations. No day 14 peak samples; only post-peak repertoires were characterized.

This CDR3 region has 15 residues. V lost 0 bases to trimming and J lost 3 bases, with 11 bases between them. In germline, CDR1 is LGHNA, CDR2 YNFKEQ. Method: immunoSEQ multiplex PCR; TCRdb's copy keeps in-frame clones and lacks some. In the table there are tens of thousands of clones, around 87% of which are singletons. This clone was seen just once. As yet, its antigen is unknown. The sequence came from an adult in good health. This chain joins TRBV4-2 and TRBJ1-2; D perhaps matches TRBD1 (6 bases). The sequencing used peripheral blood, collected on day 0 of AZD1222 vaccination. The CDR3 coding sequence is TGTGCCAGCAGCCAAGATAGGAGGACAGACTATGGCTACACCTTC. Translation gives CASSQDRRTDYGYTF.